This entry lists 9 T cell receptor beta chains sequenced from one sample in a study of shared clonotypes between healthy human individuals. The protocol was immunoSEQ multiplex PCR, while the TCRdb copy is restricted to in-frame clones and leaves out a portion. The sample yields about a million clones, roughly 70% seen once. Sequenced: memory CD4+ T cells sorted from blood. As to subset: CD45RA-negative fraction. These receptors were collected from a man between 18 and 29 years old in good health.

This clone was seen more than once but under ten times. In the same sample, other DNA sequences code for this CDR3. The chain has TRBV6-4 and TRBJ1-2; the D is unclear. CDR3 length: 13 amino acids. Per germline, CDR1 MRHNA and CDR2 SNTAGT. V lost 2 bases to trimming and J lost 4 bases, with 8 bases between them. The CDR3 sequence is CASSDVGGYGYTF. The CDR3 region has the DNA TGTGCCAGCAGTGACGTCGGAGGCTATGGCTACACCTTC.

The gene calls are TRBV4-3 and TRBJ1-2; 7 bases fit TRBD1. The V gene's germline CDR1 is LGHNA and CDR2 YSLEER. The CDR3 loop spans 20 amino acids. V gave up 0 bases and J gave up 1 base; unmatched junction bases: 17. The CDR3 DNA reads TGCGCCAGCAGCCAAGATTCACCGGGACAGTCGTTAACCTTTAACTATGGCTACACCTTC. Translated: CASSQDSPGQSLTFNYGYTF.

This clone turned up a few times. J is TRBJ1-1 and V is TRBV11-2; maybe TRBD1 (6 bases). The CDR3 sequence is 14 residues long. CDR1 and CDR2 from the germline V gene are SGHAT and FQNNGV. Trimming stripped 5 bases from V and 6 bases from J, with 16 bases between. CDR3 sequence (DNA): TGTGCCAGCAGCGGTCAGGGGATTGCCTCTGAAGCTTTCTTT. It encodes CASSGQGIASEAFF.

The chain joins TRBV20-1 to TRBJ1-2; no clear D gene. V was trimmed by 7 bases and J by 3 bases, leaving 9 bases between them. Per germline, CDR1 DFQATT and CDR2 SNEGSKA (reference sequence). This CDR3 region has 11 residues. For the CDR3, the DNA is TGCAGTGAAGGGTCCGACTATGGCTACACCTTC. It specifies CSEGSDYGYTF.

The CDR3 loop is CAIGGPAREKLFF. In DNA form, the CDR3 reads TGTGCCATCGGCGGCCCCGCCCGGGAAAAACTGTTTTTT. The gene calls are TRBV10-3 and TRBJ1-4, with no clear D. V shed 8 bases and J shed 8 bases, with 15 bases lying between them. The CDR3 spans 13 residues. CDR1 is ENHRY and CDR2 is SYGVKD in the germline V gene.

The chain couples TRBV18 to TRBJ2-2; TRBD1 matches 8 bases. Germline CDR1 is KGHSH and CDR2 is LQKENI. The V and J ends lost 4 bases and 3 bases, in that order; junction bases with no gene match: 4. This CDR3 region has 15 residues. The CDR3 loop is CASSQATGDTGELFF. The CDR3 DNA sequence: TGTGCCAGCTCACAGGCGACAGGGGACACCGGGGAGCTGTTTTTT.

With respect to this clone: This same CDR3 is encoded by further DNA sequences in the sample. The chain carries TRBV7-9 and TRBJ1-2; D possibly corresponds to TRBD1 (5 bases). Germline values: CDR1 SEHNR, CDR2 FQNEAQ (reference sequence). This CDR3 has 13 amino acids. Trimming cost V 1 base and J 3 bases, with 6 bases left between them. The CDR3 DNA is TGTGCCAGCAGCTTAGGAGGGGACTATGGCTACACCTTC. Amino acid sequence: CASSLGGDYGYTF.

The chain couples TRBV7-9 to TRBJ1-5, with D unclear. Trimming pared 1 base from V and 6 bases from J, leaving 4 bases between. The CDR3 runs 12 residues. Germline V gene sequence: CDR1 SEHNR, CDR2 FQNEAQ (reference sequence). The CDR3 is CASSLDRQPQHF. For the CDR3, the DNA is TGTGCCAGCAGCTTAGACCGTCAGCCCCAGCATTTT. Combining the CDR3 with reference TRBV7-9 and TRBJ1-5 gives the whole variable domain DTGVSQNPRHKITKRGQNVTFRCDPISEHNRLYWYRQTLGQGPEFLTYFQNEAQLEKSRLLSDRFSAERPKGSFSTLEIQRTEQGDSAMYLCASSLDRQPQHFGDGTRLSIL.

J is TRBJ2-1 and V is TRBV10-1; TRBD2 might be the D (5 bases). Germline CDR1 WNHNN, CDR2 SYGVQD (reference sequence). V gave up 5 bases and J gave up 0 bases, with 17 bases separating them. This CDR3 contains 17 residues. The CDR3, as DNA: TGCGCCAGCAGTCCCCATCCCGTACTAGGCTCCTACAATGAGCAGTTCTTC. It specifies CASSPHPVLGSYNEQFF.